This TCR beta chain stems from a study of blood T cell repertoires in COVID-19 (dated by TCRdb to 2018 to 2020). The study in broad terms: Collaborator samples came from the United States, Italy and Spain and covered acute and convalescent phases of COVID-19. The samples were drawn from the first 160 participants of the ongoing ImmuneRACE study and from more than 1,000 subjects provided by 6 global collaborators. The material from the prospective study consisted of cDNA or gDNA derived from T cells, B-cell-depleted T cells, or PBMCs. A de-identified subject ID, COVID-19 status, age in years and sex were almost always included in the sample metadata. The repertoires were released in a freely available public database meant as a resource for research on the immune response to SARS-CoV-2. Where available, HLA class I and class II types were taken from metadata supplied by the sample provider and were not determined by assay-based typing. The dataset comprised deeply sampled blood TCRbeta repertoires from subjects exposed to, actively infected with, or recovered from COVID-19. What the work shows at the level of the full study, not this receptor alone: The amount of clinical and demographic metadata varied by source and participant and was provided uncurated.

Comment on this clone: The antigen it binds to is not known. Base-call qualities are not available, and no considerably larger clone is one nucleotide away.

TCRbeta CDR3 regions were amplified from genomic DNA using the immunoSEQ Assay, a bias-controlled multiplex PCR. The study's processing was this. The number of nucleated cells in each sample was estimated from the amplification of reference gene primers within the assay. To quantify the absolute abundance of each unique TCRbeta CDR3 rearrangement, sequence reads were collapsed and filtered. For each sample, productive Simpson clonality was calculated by taking the square root of Simpson's diversity index across productive rearrangements. TCRdb holds this immuneACCESS table with in-frame rearrangements only. Some clones are missing; in checked studies, unresolved V genes explain under half, and the rest has no known cause. D and trimming were read from the DNA, whereas the V and J calls and clone size are those reported in that table. In this sample the table shows 35,000 to 45,000 clones, about 85% of which occur a single time. Around 20% of the sample belongs to the ten largest clones.

Each collaborating institution followed its own protocols to collect whole blood in K2EDTA tubes. For TCRbeta analysis, collaborators shipped samples as frozen whole blood, isolated PBMCs, or DNA extracted from either of those sample types. The clonotype originates from a man aged 55 to 70 with acute or convalescent COVID-19. Sequenced sample: peripheral blood.

The CDR3 is CASNGHGGSSTWEQYF. The DNA is as follows: TGTGCCAGCAACGGGCACGGCGGGAGTTCTACTTGGGAGCAGTACTTC. The chain uses TRBV3-1 (or the pseudogene TRBV3-2) and TRBJ2-7; TRBD2 matches 7 bases in the middle. Here V drops 7 bases and J drops 7 bases, and the junction holds 19 bases not matched to any gene. The CDR3 has 16 amino acids, counting the end cysteine and phenylalanine. Only CDR3 DNA remains: 48 bases, in frame from the first base. CDR1 and CDR2 are read off the germline V gene (reference sequence) as LGHDT and YNNKEL.